A selection of T cell receptor beta chains follows, all from one sample in a study of T cell responses to AZD1222 COVID-19 vaccine. Generated by immunoSEQ multiplex PCR, the TCRdb table keeps only in-frame clones and is missing some. Of 150,000 to 160,000 clones in the sample, 85% to 95% were seen once. The source was peripheral blood, collected 28 days after the second AZD1222 dose. The origin of the receptors is an adult who received the AZD1222 COVID-19 vaccine. Each CDR3 is given with its conserved first and last residue. The D gene is left open where the match is weak. Clone size is shown for a subset of rows, as once, few, many or a class of expanded clone.

j_gene | v_gene | d_gene | abundance | CDR3aa | CDR3nt
TRBJ1-3 | TRBV5-1 | . | . | CASSLAGPLSSGNTIYF | TGCGCCAGCAGCTTGGCGGGCCCTCTTAGCTCTGGAAACACCATATATTTT
TRBJ2-7 | TRBV7-9 | TRBD1 | . | CASSLGDRAGEQYF | TGTGCCAGCAGCTTAGGGGACAGGGCGGGCGAGCAGTACTTC
TRBJ2-7 | TRBV6-5 | TRBD2 | . | CASSKLAGSSYEQYF | TGTGCCAGCAGTAAACTAGCGGGATCCTCCTACGAGCAGTACTTC
TRBJ2-1 | TRBV12-3/TRBV12-4 | . | once | CASTFSSEQFF | TGTGCCAGCACCTTTTCTTCGGAGCAGTTCTTC
TRBJ1-5 | TRBV25-1 | . | . | CASSEWDTNNQPQHF | TGTGCCAGCAGTGAATGGGACACCAACAATCAGCCCCAGCATTTT
TRBJ2-1 | TRBV2 | TRBD1 | once | CASRRQGTSDNEQFF | TGTGCCAGCAGAAGACAGGGGACCAGCGACAATGAGCAGTTCTTC
TRBJ1-3 | TRBV28 | TRBD1 | . | CASSNRDRENTIYF | TGTGCCAGCAGCAACCGGGACAGGGAAAACACCATATATTTT
TRBJ1-1 | TRBV29-1 | TRBD1 | . | CSVGDRGLITEAFF | TGCAGCGTTGGGGACAGGGGGCTAATCACTGAAGCTTTCTTT
TRBJ2-7 | TRBV2 | TRBD1 | . | CASRDRVQGSYEQYF | TGTGCCAGCAGGGACAGGGTTCAGGGATCCTACGAGCAGTACTTC
TRBJ1-2 | TRBV18 | . | . | CASSPPGAEGYTF | TGTGCCAGCTCACCACCCGGGGCAGAAGGCTACACCTTC
TRBJ1-4 | TRBV7-2 | TRBD1 | . | CASSLGQGPRTGPEGLFF | TGTGCCAGCAGCTTAGGGCAGGGTCCGAGGACAGGGCCTGAGGGTCTGTTTTTT
TRBJ2-7 | TRBV6-5 | . | . | CASRRGGIYEQYF | TGTGCCAGCAGGAGGGGGGGAATATACGAGCAGTACTTC
TRBJ1-5 | TRBV7-8 | . | . | CASSPDGLPQHF | TGTGCCAGCAGCCCTGACGGTCTACCCCAGCATTTT
TRBJ2-5 | TRBV7-9 | . | . | CASSLAEYQETQYF | TGTGCCAGCAGCTTAGCTGAATACCAAGAGACCCAGTACTTC
TRBJ1-5 | TRBV28 | . | . | CASRVGRSNQPQHF | TGTGCCAGCAGGGTGGGGAGGTCCAATCAGCCCCAGCATTTT
TRBJ2-1 | TRBV12-3/TRBV12-4 | . | . | CASRVADNEQFF | TGTGCCAGCAGGGTTGCGGACAATGAGCAGTTCTTC
TRBJ2-3 | TRBV19 | . | . | CASSIEGNTQYF | TGTGCCAGTAGTATAGAGGGGAATACGCAGTATTTT
TRBJ2-5 | TRBV27 | TRBD1 | . | CASAEGGTGPNGEETQYF | TGTGCCAGCGCCGAAGGGGGGACAGGCCCAAACGGGGAAGAGACCCAGTACTTC
TRBJ2-7 | TRBV3-1/TRBV3-2 | . | . | CASAIRGGYEQYF | TGTGCCAGCGCCATAAGGGGGGGGTACGAGCAGTACTTC
TRBJ1-6 | TRBV10-2 | . | . | CASSLSNSPLHF | TGCGCCAGCAGTTTGAGTAATTCACCCCTCCACTTT
TRBJ1-6 | TRBV12-3/TRBV12-4 | . | . | CASRRSSPLHF | TGTGCCAGCAGGAGGTCCTCACCCCTCCACTTT
TRBJ1-6 | TRBV30 | . | . | CAWTRALTPPDNSPLHF | TGTGCCTGGACCAGGGCCCTTACCCCTCCAGATAATTCACCCCTCCACTTT
TRBJ2-2 | TRBV3-1/TRBV3-2 | TRBD2 | . | CASSLRGGRGGELFF | TGTGCCAGCAGCCTCCGGGGCGGGAGAGGCGGGGAGCTGTTTTTT
TRBJ1-2 | TRBV7-9 | TRBD1 | . | CASSPVGTGIYGYTF | TGTGCCAGCAGCCCTGTCGGGACAGGCATCTATGGCTACACCTTC
TRBJ2-1 | TRBV4-1 | . | . | CASTPSGLSSYNEQFF | TGCGCCAGCACCCCCTCGGGCCTTAGCTCCTACAATGAGCAGTTCTTC
TRBJ2-4 | TRBV3-1/TRBV3-2 | TRBD2 | . | CASSQVLGGSSGGNKNIQYF | TGTGCCAGCAGCCAAGTTCTTGGGGGGTCTAGCGGGGGAAACAAAAACATTCAGTACTTC
TRBJ1-5 | TRBV28 | . | once | CASSSAGVVQPQHF | TGTGCCAGCAGTTCTGCAGGCGTGGTTCAGCCCCAGCATTTT
TRBJ1-2 | TRBV29-1 | . | few | CSVDEYGYTF | TGCAGCGTTGATGAATATGGCTACACCTTC
TRBJ2-7 | TRBV6-5 | . | few | CASSLQGFYEQYF | TGTGCCAGCAGCCTACAGGGTTTCTACGAGCAGTACTTC
TRBJ2-1 | TRBV7-8 | TRBD2 | . | CASSFSLAGNVNEQFF | TGTGCCAGCAGCTTTTCACTAGCGGGAAACGTCAATGAGCAGTTCTTC